This T cell receptor (beta chain) was profiled in a study of human T cells and chemical hapten exposure. In the study overall: Doses of diphenylcyclopropenone went to the patients' scalps weekly throughout the approximately 26-week study.

This clonotype came up many times. The time point: pre-sensitization, week 0. Treatment of the sample: therapeutic diphenylcyclopropenone sensitization with weekly scalp DPC. TCRdb reprocessed the RACE reads with MiXCR, giving one entry per CDR3 protein. In the table there are 60,000 to 70,000 distinct CDR3 sequences, roughly 11% of which are singletons. In germline, CDR1 is SQVTM, CDR2 ANQGSEA. V lost 8 bases to trimming and J lost 10 bases; unmatched junction nucleotides: 13. The CDR3 contains 13 residues. The sequencing here drew on whole blood, taken in connection with sensitization to the hapten diphenylcyclopropenone (DPC). The rearrangement links TRBV29-1 to TRBJ2-1, with 8 bases aligning to TRBD1. The clonotype originates from a woman aged 50 to 60 with alopecia areata. Some clones in this sample may be carry-over from other donors' samples. In DNA form, the CDR3 reads TGCAGCATATTAACTGGACAGGGTGCGGAGCAGTTCTTC. It encodes CSILTGQGAEQFF.